Listed below are T cell receptor beta chains from one sample, sequenced in a study of T cells in Graves' hyperthyroidism and ophthalmopathy. TCRdb analysed the multiplex PCR reads with MiXCR anew, one entry per CDR3 protein. The data contain around 700,000 distinct CDR3 sequences, under 45% of them singletons. The sequenced material came from blood. The receptors were gathered from a woman in her forties with Graves' hyperthyroidism. The conserved cysteine and the conserved F or W are not part of the CDR3 here. A D gene is named only where the DNA matches it firmly.

J gene: TRBJ2-5; D gene: NA; V gene: TRBV10-3; CDR3 protein: AISAPGSYRETQY
J gene: TRBJ2-5; D gene: NA; V gene: TRBV2; CDR3 protein: ASSGSRGEGTQY
J gene: TRBJ1-1; D gene: NA; V gene: TRBV25-1; CDR3 protein: ASSATDTEAF
J gene: TRBJ1-4; D gene: NA; V gene: TRBV29-1; CDR3 protein: SVSEVANEKLF
J gene: TRBJ2-2; D gene: NA; V gene: TRBV7-9; CDR3 protein: ASSLAPHGELF
J gene: TRBJ1-1; D gene: NA; V gene: TRBV10-3; CDR3 protein: AISYSEWGKEMNTEAF
J gene: TRBJ1-5; D gene: NA; V gene: TRBV7-2; CDR3 protein: ASSSPLVGEGNQPQH
J gene: TRBJ1-5; D gene: TRBD1; V gene: TRBV6-6; CDR3 protein: ASLGLGGTVNQPQH
J gene: TRBJ2-7; D gene: TRBD1; V gene: TRBV20-1; CDR3 protein: RRDSSYEQY
J gene: TRBJ1-2; D gene: NA; V gene: TRBV10-2; CDR3 protein: ASSWATEVSNYGYT
J gene: TRBJ1-2; D gene: NA; V gene: TRBV7-2; CDR3 protein: ASSPVGGFHGYT
J gene: TRBJ2-7; D gene: NA; V gene: TRBV25-1; CDR3 protein: TSSELGPYEQY
J gene: TRBJ2-7; D gene: TRBD2; V gene: TRBV20-1; CDR3 protein: SALSSEAGSYEQY
J gene: TRBJ1-2; D gene: NA; V gene: TRBV7-2; CDR3 protein: ASSLWRDGYT
J gene: TRBJ1-1; D gene: NA; V gene: TRBV28; CDR3 protein: ASSLTVLVNTEAF
J gene: TRBJ1-3; D gene: NA; V gene: TRBV7-6; CDR3 protein: ASSEGSGISSYSGNTIY
J gene: TRBJ1-2; D gene: NA; V gene: TRBV7-2; CDR3 protein: ASSFGVLGYT
J gene: TRBJ1-1; D gene: NA; V gene: TRBV19; CDR3 protein: ASSIIVGQGGSAEAF
J gene: TRBJ1-6; D gene: NA; V gene: TRBV7-2; CDR3 protein: ASSSGVLNSPLH
J gene: TRBJ1-2; D gene: NA; V gene: TRBV15; CDR3 protein: ATSRDSPNYGYT
J gene: TRBJ2-7; D gene: NA; V gene: TRBV7-9; CDR3 protein: ASSQRSWDTVYEQY
J gene: TRBJ2-7; D gene: NA; V gene: TRBV7-9; CDR3 protein: ASSLGGLLASEQY
J gene: TRBJ1-3; D gene: NA; V gene: TRBV6-5; CDR3 protein: ASSYDPSGTGNTIY
J gene: TRBJ1-3; D gene: NA; V gene: TRBV14; CDR3 protein: ASSLVGGTGGNTIY
J gene: TRBJ1-5; D gene: TRBD1; V gene: TRBV19; CDR3 protein: ASSPRQGGSQPQH
J gene: TRBJ1-5; D gene: TRBD1; V gene: TRBV19; CDR3 protein: ASSKDRVPQH
J gene: TRBJ1-2; D gene: TRBD1; V gene: TRBV4-3; CDR3 protein: ASSQEWDRDYGYT
J gene: TRBJ2-6; D gene: NA; V gene: TRBV10-3; CDR3 protein: AISEARGDGANVLT
J gene: NA; D gene: TRBD2; V gene: TRBV15; CDR3 protein: ATSRGEGEQF
J gene: TRBJ2-5; D gene: TRBD2; V gene: TRBV19; CDR3 protein: ASSITSGGTRETQY
J gene: TRBJ2-3; D gene: NA; V gene: TRBV10-3; CDR3 protein: AIQGRNTDTQY
J gene: TRBJ1-2; D gene: TRBD1; V gene: TRBV19; CDR3 protein: ASRGGQEDPGYT
J gene: TRBJ1-2; D gene: NA; V gene: TRBV6-1; CDR3 protein: ASRFLQTANYGYT
J gene: TRBJ2-7; D gene: NA; V gene: TRBV2; CDR3 protein: ACQPGASYEQY
J gene: TRBJ1-5; D gene: NA; V gene: TRBV12-3/TRBV12-4; CDR3 protein: ASSLGGFVDQPQH
J gene: TRBJ1-6; D gene: NA; V gene: TRBV6-1; CDR3 protein: ASNDFSYNSPLH
J gene: TRBJ2-7; D gene: TRBD1; V gene: TRBV10-3; CDR3 protein: AIKTGGEQY
J gene: TRBJ1-2; D gene: NA; V gene: TRBV6-5; CDR3 protein: ASSYTLLNYGYT
J gene: TRBJ1-6; D gene: TRBD1; V gene: TRBV6-6; CDR3 protein: ASSSPGGNSPLH
J gene: TRBJ1-5; D gene: NA; V gene: TRBV20-1; CDR3 protein: SAHRVYSNQPQH
J gene: TRBJ1-6; D gene: TRBD1; V gene: TRBV2; CDR3 protein: ASRSDRGLNSPLH
J gene: TRBJ1-4; D gene: NA; V gene: TRBV12-3/TRBV12-4; CDR3 protein: ASSLPTDTAGEKLF
J gene: TRBJ1-1; D gene: TRBD1; V gene: TRBV12-3/TRBV12-4; CDR3 protein: ASRVRGQNTEAF
J gene: TRBJ2-7; D gene: NA; V gene: TRBV20-1; CDR3 protein: SARDQRGGYEQY
J gene: TRBJ1-1; D gene: TRBD1; V gene: TRBV14; CDR3 protein: ASSQSSGTENTEAF
J gene: TRBJ1-2; D gene: NA; V gene: TRBV6-1; CDR3 protein: ASSPQGVDYGYT
J gene: TRBJ1-1; D gene: NA; V gene: TRBV4-3; CDR3 protein: ASSPGPMNTEAF
J gene: TRBJ1-1; D gene: NA; V gene: TRBV6-5; CDR3 protein: ASSYAGPSGNTEAF
J gene: TRBJ1-1; D gene: TRBD1; V gene: TRBV4-1; CDR3 protein: ASSGPLRGTEAF
J gene: TRBJ2-5; D gene: NA; V gene: TRBV2; CDR3 protein: ASSGRDGQETQY
J gene: TRBJ1-1; D gene: NA; V gene: TRBV7-9; CDR3 protein: ASSLNVNTEAF
J gene: TRBJ2-7; D gene: TRBD2; V gene: TRBV7-9; CDR3 protein: ASKRLAGVGEQY
J gene: TRBJ1-1; D gene: NA; V gene: TRBV15; CDR3 protein: ATSRGEGGTEAF
J gene: TRBJ2-7; D gene: NA; V gene: TRBV10-3; CDR3 protein: AISAKYNEQY
J gene: TRBJ2-5; D gene: TRBD1; V gene: TRBV6-5; CDR3 protein: ASSYRMGTDQETQY
J gene: TRBJ2-6; D gene: NA; V gene: TRBV5-1; CDR3 protein: ASSLEGSSGANVLT
J gene: TRBJ1-1; D gene: NA; V gene: TRBV6-5; CDR3 protein: ASSYTGRVPEAF
J gene: TRBJ1-4; D gene: NA; V gene: TRBV12-3/TRBV12-4; CDR3 protein: ASSLGPREGKLF
J gene: TRBJ1-4; D gene: TRBD1; V gene: TRBV29-1; CDR3 protein: SVPKGAGGSEKLF